This T cell receptor (beta chain) was retrieved from a study of shared T cell receptors in the human thymus. Repertoires were generated with immunoSEQ multiplex PCR, while TCRdb's copy carries only in-frame clones and drops some. The table lists 700,000 or so clones, roughly 85% of them singletons. These data are also associated with another study on human thymus T cells. That source reports: Surgeons resected thymus tissue during corrective heart surgery.

Material for sequencing was thymocytes. The origin of this receptor is a girl under three years old with a congenital heart defect.

The DNA for the CDR3 is TGCGCCAGCAGCCAAGTAACATACACTACTCAGAACACTGAAGCTTTCTTT. Amino acids: CASSQVTYTTQNTEAFF. J is TRBJ1-1 and V is TRBV4-1; D is uncertain. V shed 1 base and J shed 1 base, with 16 bases lying between them. CDR3 length: 17 residues. Per the germline V gene, CDR1 is MGHRA and CDR2 is YSYEKL.